The clone carrying this TCR beta chain was observed a few times. Per the original data handling: Counts of nucleated cells, estimated from reference gene primer amplification, were obtained. Sequenced by immunoSEQ multiplex PCR; TCRdb stores in-frame clones only, minus some. That table supplies the V and J calls and clone size; D and trimming were determined from the DNA. Among under 400,000 clones listed, around 88% were seen once. The length of the CDR3 is 16 residues. The V and J ends lost 6 bases and 6 bases respectively, with 18 bases between them. CDR1 LGHNA and CDR2 YNFKEQ come from the germline V gene. This entry comes from a study of blood T cell repertoires in COVID-19. Study-wide context: Researchers got acute and convalescent COVID-19 samples from the United States, Italy and Spain.

A Seattle source enrolled patients during active infection and followed them longitudinally. This chain links TRBV4-2 with TRBJ1-6; D perhaps matches TRBD1 (6 bases). The sample comprised peripheral blood. The sequence derives from a woman in her 30s with COVID-19, enrolled during active disease. In nucleotides, the CDR3 is TGTGCCAGCAGGGTTTCCAGGGGTATGGGTAATTCACCCCTCCACTTT. It codes for CASRVSRGMGNSPLHF.